The clone carrying this T cell receptor beta chain was observed a few times. What it binds is unknown. This CDR3 region has 14 residues. The V end was cut by 1 base, the J end by 2 bases, with 6 bases between. The germline CDR1 and CDR2 sequences are DFQATT and SNEGSKA (reference sequence). Patients aged 18 to 65 with hyperthyroidism were newly diagnosed, with duration under 2 months. There were TCR beta CDR3 regions amplified from RNA transcripts. The HTBI primer set drove a first-round RT-PCR of the TCR CDR3. Using its own MiXCR run on the multiplex PCR reads, TCRdb lists one record per CDR3 protein. The sample lists 550,000 to 800,000 distinct CDR3 sequences; roughly 15% were seen once. This entry comes from a study of T cells in Graves' hyperthyroidism and ophthalmopathy. Study-wide context: Initial diagnosis, before any treatment, was when peripheral blood was collected.

Overall study findings and caveats: Model output signaled ophthalmopathy a median around 5.9 months ahead of onset.

V is TRBV20-1 and J is TRBJ2-6, with unresolved D. This TCR was sampled from a man younger than 35 with Graves' hyperthyroidism. Sequenced sample: blood. CDR3: CSARVPAGANVLTF. The CDR3 DNA is TGCAGTGCTAGAGTCCCTGCTGGGGCCAACGTCCTGACTTTC.